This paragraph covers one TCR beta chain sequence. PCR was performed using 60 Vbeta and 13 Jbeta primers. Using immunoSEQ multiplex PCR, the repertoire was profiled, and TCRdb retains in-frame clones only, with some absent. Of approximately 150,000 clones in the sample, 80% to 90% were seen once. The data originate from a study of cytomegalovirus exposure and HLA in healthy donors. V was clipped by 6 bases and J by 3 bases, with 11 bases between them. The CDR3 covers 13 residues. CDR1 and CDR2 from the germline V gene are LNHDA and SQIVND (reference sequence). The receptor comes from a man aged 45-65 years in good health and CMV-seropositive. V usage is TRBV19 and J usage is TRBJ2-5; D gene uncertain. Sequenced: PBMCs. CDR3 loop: CASRPRDKETQYF. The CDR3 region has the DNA TGTGCCAGTAGACCGAGAGACAAAGAGACCCAGTACTTC.